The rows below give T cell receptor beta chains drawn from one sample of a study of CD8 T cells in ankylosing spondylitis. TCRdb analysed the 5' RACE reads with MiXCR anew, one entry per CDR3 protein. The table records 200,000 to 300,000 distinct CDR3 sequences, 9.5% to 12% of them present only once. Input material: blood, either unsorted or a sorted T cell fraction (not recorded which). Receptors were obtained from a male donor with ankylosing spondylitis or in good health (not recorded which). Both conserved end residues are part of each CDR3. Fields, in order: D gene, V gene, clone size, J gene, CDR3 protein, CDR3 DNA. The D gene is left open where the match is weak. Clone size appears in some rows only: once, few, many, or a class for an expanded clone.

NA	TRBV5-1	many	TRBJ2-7	CASSHTDSVNEQYF	TGCGCCAGCAGCCACACAGACAGCGTCAACGAGCAGTACTTC
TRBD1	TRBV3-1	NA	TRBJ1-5	CASSQDRTGVQPQHF	TGTGCCAGCAGCCAAGATAGGACAGGGGTTCAGCCCCAGCATTTT
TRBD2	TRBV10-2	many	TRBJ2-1	CASSGGTSGTSSYNEQFF	TGCGCCAGCAGTGGAGGGACTAGCGGGACGAGCTCCTACAATGAGCAGTTCTTC
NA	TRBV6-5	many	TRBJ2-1	CASSYSSLVVDNEQFF	TGTGCCAGCAGTTACTCGAGCCTAGTTGTGGACAATGAGCAGTTCTTC
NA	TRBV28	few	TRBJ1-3	CASRFTPGTWSGNTIYF	TGTGCCAGCAGGTTCACTCCGGGGACCTGGTCTGGAAACACCATATATTTT
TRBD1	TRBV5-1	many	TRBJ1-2	CASSPDNRGMDGYTF	TGCGCCAGCAGCCCGGATAACAGGGGGATGGATGGCTACACCTTC
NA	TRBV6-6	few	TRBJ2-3	CASRRTSTDTQYF	TGTGCCAGCAGAAGGACCAGCACAGATACGCAGTATTTT
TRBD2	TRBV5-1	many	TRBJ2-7	CASSLSSGGPNQQYF	TGCGCCAGCAGCCTCAGTTCGGGAGGCCCCAACCAGCAGTACTTC
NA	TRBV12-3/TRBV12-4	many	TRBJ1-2	CASSRGQSDRGYTF	TGTGCCAGCAGTCGTGGACAGTCGGATCGTGGCTACACCTTC
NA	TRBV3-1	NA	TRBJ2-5	CASRAPGETQYF	TGTGCCAGCAGGGCACCCGGGGAGACCCAGTACTTC
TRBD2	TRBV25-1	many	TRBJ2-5	CASSGSSGRAVGQYF	TGTGCCAGCAGTGGGTCTAGCGGGAGGGCCGTTGGGCAGTACTTC
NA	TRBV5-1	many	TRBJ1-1	CASSPSPGVTEAFF	TGCGCCAGCAGCCCGAGCCCCGGGGTGACTGAAGCTTTCTTT
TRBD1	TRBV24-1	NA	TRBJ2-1	CATSDRTGGLNEQFF	TGTGCCACCAGTGATCGGACAGGGGGCCTGAATGAGCAGTTCTTC
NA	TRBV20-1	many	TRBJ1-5	CSASRGESNQPQHF	TGCAGTGCTAGCAGGGGAGAGAGCAATCAGCCCCAGCATTTT
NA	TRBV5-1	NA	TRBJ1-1	CARDGFNTEAFF	TGCGCCAGAGACGGGTTCAACACTGAAGCTTTCTTT
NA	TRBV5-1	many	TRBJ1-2	CASSLDSYGYTF	TGCGCCAGCAGCCTGGACAGTTATGGCTACACCTTC
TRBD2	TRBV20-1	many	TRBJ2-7	CSAPTSGREEQYF	TGCAGTGCGCCCACTAGCGGGAGAGAGGAGCAGTACTTC
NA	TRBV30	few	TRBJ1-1	CALRVQGFDSEAFF	TGTGCCTTACGTGTCCAGGGGTTTGATAGTGAAGCTTTCTTT
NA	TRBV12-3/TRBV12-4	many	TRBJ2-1	CASSPRETLANEQFF	TGTGCCAGCAGCCCCAGAGAGACACTAGCTAATGAGCAGTTCTTC
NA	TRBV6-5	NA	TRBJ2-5	CASSYAGARGETQYF	TGTGCCAGCAGTTATGCAGGGGCGAGGGGGGAGACCCAGTACTTC
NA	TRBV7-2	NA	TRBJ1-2	CASSYRIHYGYTF	TGTGCCAGCAGCTACCGGATCCACTATGGCTACACCTTC
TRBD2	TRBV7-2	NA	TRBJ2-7	CASSLEPSGYSYEQYF	TGTGCCAGCAGCTTAGAGCCTAGCGGTTACTCCTACGAGCAGTACTTC
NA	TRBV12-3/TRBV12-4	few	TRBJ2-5	CASSSLVGGAQETQYF	TGTGCCAGCAGTTCTTTAGTAGGAGGGGCCCAAGAGACCCAGTACTTC
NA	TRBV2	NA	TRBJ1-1	CASRETAQGTEAFF	TGTGCCAGCAGGGAGACAGCTCAGGGGACTGAAGCTTTCTTT
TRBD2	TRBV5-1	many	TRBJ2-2	CASSQTSGRNTGELFF	TGCGCCAGCAGCCAAACTAGCGGGAGGAACACCGGGGAGCTGTTTTTT
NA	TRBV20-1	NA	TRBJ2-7	CSANRQVAYEQYF	TGCAGTGCTAACCGCCAGGTTGCCTACGAGCAGTACTTC
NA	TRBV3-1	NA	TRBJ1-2	CASSLGLHGYTF	TGTGCCAGCAGCCTAGGGTTACATGGCTACACCTTC
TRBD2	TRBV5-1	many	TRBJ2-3	CASSSKTGTSGDTQYF	TGCGCCAGCAGCTCTAAAACCGGGACTAGCGGGGATACGCAGTATTTT
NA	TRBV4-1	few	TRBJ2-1	CASSQVDRRIDEQFF	TGCGCCAGCAGCCAAGTGGACCGCCGTATCGATGAGCAGTTCTTC
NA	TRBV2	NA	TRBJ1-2	CASSYRVEYGYTF	TGTGCCAGCAGTTACAGGGTGGAATATGGCTACACCTTC
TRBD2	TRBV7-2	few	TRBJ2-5	CASSLLGGRAGTQYF	TGTGCCAGCAGCTTACTCGGCGGGAGGGCCGGGACCCAGTACTTC
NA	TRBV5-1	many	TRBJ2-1	CASSPGVSSYNEQFF	TGCGCCAGCAGCCCGGGGGTGAGCTCCTACAATGAGCAGTTCTTC
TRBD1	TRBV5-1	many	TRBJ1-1	CASSPPTGDTEAFF	TGCGCCAGCAGCCCCCCGACAGGGGACACTGAAGCTTTCTTT
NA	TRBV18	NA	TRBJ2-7	CASSPPGMASYEQYF	TGTGCCAGCTCACCACCTGGCATGGCCTCCTACGAGCAGTACTTC
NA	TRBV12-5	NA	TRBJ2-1	CASGLGGGPGNEQFF	TGTGCTAGTGGTTTGGGCGGGGGCCCAGGGAATGAGCAGTTCTTC
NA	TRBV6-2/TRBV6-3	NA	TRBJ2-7	CASSPGVDHFPEQYF	TGTGCCAGCAGCCCAGGGGTAGACCATTTCCCCGAGCAGTACTTC
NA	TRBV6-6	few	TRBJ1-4	CASSYRGVTNEKLFF	TGTGCCAGCAGTTACAGGGGGGTAACTAATGAAAAACTGTTTTTT
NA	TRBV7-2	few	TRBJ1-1	CASSLDWAREAFF	TGTGCCAGCAGCTTAGACTGGGCTAGAGAAGCTTTCTTT
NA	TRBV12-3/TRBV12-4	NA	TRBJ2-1	CASSTGARGEFF	TGTGCCAGCAGTACCGGGGCTCGAGGAGAGTTCTTC
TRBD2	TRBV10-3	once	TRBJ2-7	CAISSGLAGERFNAYEQYF	TGTGCCATCAGTTCCGGACTAGCGGGAGAACGATTTAACGCCTACGAGCAGTACTTC
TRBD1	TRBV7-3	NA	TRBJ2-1	CASSLAPGQGVRNEQFF	TGTGCCAGCAGCTTAGCCCCGGGACAGGGGGTTCGGAATGAGCAGTTCTTC
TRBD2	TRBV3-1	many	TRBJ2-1	CASSQDLSAGASNEQFF	TGTGCCAGCAGCCAAGATTTGAGTGCGGGAGCGTCGAATGAGCAGTTCTTC